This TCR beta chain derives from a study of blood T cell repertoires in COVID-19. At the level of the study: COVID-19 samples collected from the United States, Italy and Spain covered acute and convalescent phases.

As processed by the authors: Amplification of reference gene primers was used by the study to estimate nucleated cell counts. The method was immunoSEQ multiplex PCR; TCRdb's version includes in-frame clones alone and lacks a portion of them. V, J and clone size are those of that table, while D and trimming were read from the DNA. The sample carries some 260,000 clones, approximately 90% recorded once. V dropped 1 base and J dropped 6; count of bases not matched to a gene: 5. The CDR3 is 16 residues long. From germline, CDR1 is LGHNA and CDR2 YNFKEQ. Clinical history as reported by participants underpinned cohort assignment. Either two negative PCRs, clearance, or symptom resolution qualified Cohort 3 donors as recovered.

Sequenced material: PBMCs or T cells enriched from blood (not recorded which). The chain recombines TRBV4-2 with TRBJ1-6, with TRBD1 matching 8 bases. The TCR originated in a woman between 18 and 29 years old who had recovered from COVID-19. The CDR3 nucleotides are TGTGCCAGCAGCCAAGCGGCGGACAGGGTTAATTCACCCCTCCACTTT. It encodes CASSQAADRVNSPLHF.